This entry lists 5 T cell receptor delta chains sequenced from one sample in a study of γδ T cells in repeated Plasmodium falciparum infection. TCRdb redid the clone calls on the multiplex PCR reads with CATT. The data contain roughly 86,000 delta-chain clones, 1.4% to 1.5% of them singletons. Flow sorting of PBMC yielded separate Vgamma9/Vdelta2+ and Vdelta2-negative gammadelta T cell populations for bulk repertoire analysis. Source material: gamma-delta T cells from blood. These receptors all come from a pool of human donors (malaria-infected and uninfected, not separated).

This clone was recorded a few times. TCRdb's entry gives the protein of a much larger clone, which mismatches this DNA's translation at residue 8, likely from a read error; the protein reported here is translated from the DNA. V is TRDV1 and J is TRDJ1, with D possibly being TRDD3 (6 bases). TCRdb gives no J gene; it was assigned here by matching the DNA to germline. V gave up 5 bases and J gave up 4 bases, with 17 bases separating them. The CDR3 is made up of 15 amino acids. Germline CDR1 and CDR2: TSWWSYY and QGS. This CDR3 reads CALGFYWAYSDKLIF. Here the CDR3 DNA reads TGTGCTCTTGGGTTTTACTGGGCATACAGCGATAAACTCATCTTT.

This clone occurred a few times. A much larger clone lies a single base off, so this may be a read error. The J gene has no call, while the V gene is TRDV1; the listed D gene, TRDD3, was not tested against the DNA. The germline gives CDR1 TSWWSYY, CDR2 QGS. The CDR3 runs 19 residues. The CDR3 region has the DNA TGTGCTCTTGGGGAACGATCCTGCCAACTGGGGGATACGCGTTTTAAATTCATCTTT. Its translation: CALGERSCQLGDTRFKFIF.

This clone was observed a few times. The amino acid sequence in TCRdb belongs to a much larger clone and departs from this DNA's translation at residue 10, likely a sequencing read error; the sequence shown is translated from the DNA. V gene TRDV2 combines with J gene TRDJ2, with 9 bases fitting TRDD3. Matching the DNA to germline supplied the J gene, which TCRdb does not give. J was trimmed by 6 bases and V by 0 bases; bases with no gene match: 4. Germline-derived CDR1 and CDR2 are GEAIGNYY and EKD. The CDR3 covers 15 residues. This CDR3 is CACDTLGDPSAQLFF. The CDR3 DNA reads TGTGCCTGTGACACCCTGGGGGATCCGTCAGCACAACTCTTCTTT.

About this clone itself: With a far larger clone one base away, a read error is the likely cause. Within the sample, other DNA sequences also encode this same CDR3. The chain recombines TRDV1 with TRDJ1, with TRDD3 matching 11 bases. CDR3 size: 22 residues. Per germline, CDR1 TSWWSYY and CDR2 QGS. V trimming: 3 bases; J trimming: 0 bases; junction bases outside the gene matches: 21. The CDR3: CALGEPSYGLLGDICYTDKLIF. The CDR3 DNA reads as TGTGCTCTTGGGGAGCCTTCCTACGGTCTACTGGGGGATATTTGCTACACCGATAAACTCATCTTT.

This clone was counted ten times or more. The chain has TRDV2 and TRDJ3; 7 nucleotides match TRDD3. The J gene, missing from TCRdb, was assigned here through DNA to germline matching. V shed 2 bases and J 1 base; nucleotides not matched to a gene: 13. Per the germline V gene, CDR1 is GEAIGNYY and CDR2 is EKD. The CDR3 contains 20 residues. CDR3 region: CACDRVAGGPESWDTRQMFF. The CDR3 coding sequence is TGTGCCTGTGACAGAGTGGCTGGGGGTCCCGAATCCTGGGACACCCGACAGATGTTTTTC.